This T cell receptor beta chain appears in the sequencing data of a study of regulatory T cells in long-lasting Graves disease (dated by TCRdb to the early 2020s). Background on the whole study: Persistent Graves' disease meant more than 5 years of antithyroid drug treatment with TSH receptor autoantibodies that stayed positive. Antithyroid drugs had been taken for 8.5 to 13 years on average by persistent Graves' disease patients in the clinical cohort. A total of some 33 samples were covered by TCR sequencing, comprising roughly 13 persistent and around 20 newly diagnosed Graves' disease patients. Patients with persistent Graves' disease were compared with patients with newly diagnosed Graves' disease using TCR sequencing and RNA sequencing of peripheral blood. The study took place in China and was registered as a clinical trial. Findings and caveats that apply to the study as a whole: Only the TCR beta chain was sequenced and analyzed. The authors acknowledged the small sample size as a limitation that may reduce accuracy. Compared with newly diagnosed patients, patients with persistent Graves' disease had lower TCR Shannon entropy and fewer highly expanded clones, which suggests clonal expansion. Patients with persistent disease shared more public clonotypes (roughly 2,900) than newly diagnosed patients did (more than 900). Only peripheral blood was studied, because thyroid tissue, the primary lesion, was inaccessible.

About this clonotype: The clone's antigen remains unknown. Base qualities are not at hand, and no much larger clone is one base apart.

The label giving this sample's time point can be read as: persistent/refractory GD, antithyroid drugs over 5 years with positive TRAb. For both TCR sequencing and RNA sequencing, RNA was extracted from PBMCs in TRIzol. The diagnosis of Graves' disease followed American Thyroid Association guidelines. Patients for the study were recruited at an endocrinology department in Xi'an, China. Each patient gave about 8.1 milliliters of peripheral blood, collected in an EDTA anticoagulant tube. Ficoll Paque Plus density gradient separation was used to isolate PBMCs, and no additional T cell sorting was done. An Agilent 2100 Bioanalyzer and agarose gel were used to assess RNA quality, and a NanoDrop 2000 was used to measure RNA concentration. The protocol used for the library was multiplex PCR. The data were produced on an Illumina HiSeq 4000. To build TCR beta libraries, CDR3 regions were amplified by Arm-PCR using iRepertoire HTBI primers. Before sequencing, the PCR products went through gel purification. As for how the authors treated the data: Gene usage analysis of CDR3 amino acid clonotypes used the 62 TRBV and approximately 13 TRBJ segments found across samples. COPE and FqMerger were used to merge the filtered high-quality paired reads into contigs. BLAST was used to align contigs to IMGT TRBV, TRBD and TRBJ reference genes, with CDR3 defined following IMGT. Any clonotype with a frequency above 0.1% was classified as a highly expanded clone. Shannon entropy served as the measure of repertoire diversity, while the Gini coefficient captured V-J evenness. Clonotypes shared by more than one individual were considered public. The raw public reads went through TCRdb reprocessing: fastp at Q25, MiXCR clone calling, in-frame beta chains kept. CDR3 protein sequences are deduplicated, and each keeps its most common genes and DNA. TCRdb, not the authors, supplied the V and J calls. For this sample the table gives roughly 450,000 distinct CDR3 sequences, of which around 20% were detected only once. The ten largest make up less than 9% of the sample.

This clonotype was obtained from a female donor with Graves disease. Sequencing was performed on peripheral blood mononuclear cells (PBMCs), taken when the disease was refractory, from a patient treated with antithyroid drugs.

At the DNA level, the sequence is TGCGCCAGCAGCTTCACAGGGACGAATTCCTACGAGCAGTACTTC. Translated, it reads CASSFTGTNSYEQYF. Recombination joined TRBV5-1 with TRBJ2-7; 6 matching bases give a weak D call of TRBD1. The V end loses 2 bases and the J end loses 1 base, and a stretch of 13 bases separates them. The germline V gene sets CDR1 to SGHRS and CDR2 to YFSETQ. Including cysteine and phenylalanine, the CDR3 has 15 amino acids. Of all the DNA, just the CDR3 is kept, 45 bases in frame from base 1.